This T cell receptor beta chain was captured by sequencing in a study of CD8+CD57+ T cells in acquired aplastic anemia. Using genomic DNA as the template, TCR beta VDJ and CDR3 profiling was carried out. TCRdb analysed the reads with MiXCR anew, one entry per CDR3 protein. The sample has roughly 200,000 distinct CDR3 sequences, roughly 65% seen once; the top ten hold under 45%. Before being chosen for sequencing, patients had shown CD8+CD57+ cell expansion by flow cytometry. The V end was cut by 4 bases, the J end by 0 bases, with 9 bases between. The CDR3 spans 14 residues. Germline CDR1 is SGDLS and CDR2 is YYNGEE. Ten or more counts support this clonotype.

V and J are TRBV9 and TRBJ2-3; unclear D gene. Sequenced sample: sorted CD4+, CD8+, or CD8+CD57+ T cells (not recorded which) from PBMCs. The clonotype was recovered from a human donor with aplastic anemia. The CDR3 DNA reads as TGTGCCAGCAGCCCCCTTTTAAGCACAGATACGCAGTATTTT. Translating gives CASSPLLSTDTQYF.